These 10 T cell receptor beta chains originate from one sample sequenced in a study of blood T cell repertoires in COVID-19. Clones were sequenced by immunoSEQ multiplex PCR, and TCRdb holds only the in-frame ones, with some missing. The data show about 36,000 clones, with approximately 75% seen just once and roughly 40% held by the top ten. Sequencing input: peripheral blood. Receptors originate from a human donor in a cohort sampled during active or convalescent COVID-19. The donor label of this sample is uncertain.

The chain couples TRBV7-9 to TRBJ1-6; D is possibly TRBD1 (5 bases). Trimming stripped 5 bases from V and 6 bases from J, with 11 bases between. Germline CDR1 reads SEHNR; CDR2 reads FQNEAQ (reference sequence). CDR3 length equals 14 residues. The CDR3 sequence is CASSTGTGNSPLHF. CDR3 bases: TGTGCCAGCAGCACCGGGACTGGTAATTCACCCCTCCACTTT.

This sequence joins TRBV28 and TRBJ1-3; 7 bases match TRBD1. V lost 7 bases, J lost 3 bases, and 15 bases stayed unmatched. CDR1 is MDHEN and CDR2 is SYDVKM in the germline V gene. The CDR3 has 17 amino acids. In DNA, the CDR3 is TGTGCCAGCACCCGGTGGGGTGACAGGGCAGGTGGAAACACCATATATTTT. Encoded protein: CASTRWGDRAGGNTIYF.

The chain combines TRBV19 with TRBJ1-1; possibly TRBD1 for D (5 bases). Looked up from germline, CDR1 is LNHDA and CDR2 is SQIVND (reference sequence). The CDR3 has 18 residues. V lost 0 bases and J lost 0, with 17 bases in between. The CDR3 sequence is CASSIDRGSGGMNTEAFF. The CDR3 DNA reads TGTGCCAGTAGTATAGATCGAGGATCTGGGGGGATGAACACTGAAGCTTTCTTT.

The chain combines TRBV5-1 with TRBJ2-2, with 15 bases lining up with TRBD2. Losses at the gene ends were 4 bases for V and 5 bases for J; bases not matched to a gene: 3. Looked up from germline, CDR1 is SGHRS and CDR2 is YFSETQ. The CDR3 is made up of 16 amino acids. CDR3 DNA: TGCGCCAGCAGCCGGGGACTAGCGGGAGGAACCGGGGAGCTGTTTTTT. Translated: CASSRGLAGGTGELFF.

This clone was observed once. V gene TRBV6-6 combines with J gene TRBJ2-7, with a weak D call TRBD2 (5 bases). CDR1 MNHNY and CDR2 SVGAGI come from the germline V gene (reference sequence). This CDR3 has 12 amino acids. V lost 2 bases and J 3 bases, leaving 5 bases between the germline ends. The CDR3 DNA is TGTGCCAGCAGTTACGCGGGCTACGAGCAGTACTTC. Its protein is CASSYAGYEQYF.

The chain joins TRBV7-3 to TRBJ2-7, with a weak D call TRBD2 (6 bases). V lost 3 bases, J lost 2 bases, and 11 bases lay in between. This CDR3 is built from 14 residues. CDR1 and CDR2 from the germline V gene are SGHTA and FQGTGA. This CDR3 is CASSLGLPPYEQYF. As DNA, the CDR3 is TGTGCCAGCAGCTTGGGACTGCCACCCTACGAGCAGTACTTC.

J is TRBJ1-5 and V is TRBV28, with D tentatively TRBD1 (6 bases). Germline values: CDR1 MDHEN, CDR2 SYDVKM. The V end lost 4 bases, the J end lost 3 bases, and 7 bases lay between the germline ends. The CDR3 runs to 13 residues. This chain's CDR3 is CASSSGANQPQHF. The DNA of the CDR3 is TGTGCCAGCAGTTCAGGGGCCAATCAGCCCCAGCATTTT.

A remark on this clone: One junction end disagrees with the germline gene, perhaps due to a read error. J is TRBJ2-3 and V is TRBV7-7, with 9 bases aligning to TRBD2. Germline V lookup: CDR1 SSHAT, CDR2 FNYEAQ (reference sequence). The CDR3 length is 15 residues. This chain's CDR3 is CASSLGSGRIDTQYF. In nucleotides, the CDR3 is TGTGCTAGCAGCTTGGGTAGCGGGAGAATAGATACGCAGTATTTT.

This chain joins TRBV5-4 and TRBJ2-2; TRBD2 is a possible D gene (6 bases). The V end lost 2 bases, the J end lost 5 bases, and 10 bases lay between the germline ends. This CDR3 spans 14 amino acids. CDR1 and CDR2 from the germline V gene are SGHNT and YYREEE (reference sequence). The CDR3 DNA is TGTGCCAGCAGCTTACGGGAGCGAACCGGGGAGCTGTTTTTT. It codes for CASSLRERTGELFF.

The V gene is TRBV18, the J gene TRBJ1-5, with D perhaps TRBD1 (6 bases). The CDR3 extends over 16 amino acids. Germline V lookup: CDR1 KGHSH, CDR2 LQKENI. Deletions cut 1 base from V and 2 bases from J, with 12 bases between. CDR3 amino acids: CASSPLAGDGNQPQHF. The DNA of the CDR3 is TGTGCCAGCTCACCACTGGCAGGGGACGGCAATCAGCCCCAGCATTTT. Looking up the rest from reference TRBV18 and TRBJ1-5 gives the full variable domain: NAGVMQNPRHLVRRRGQEARLRCSPMKGHSHVYWYRQLPEEGLKFMVYLQKENIIDESGMPKERFSAEFPKEGPSILRIQQVVRGDSAAYFCASSPLAGDGNQPQHFGDGTRLSIL.